This T cell receptor (beta chain) was identified during a study of blood T cell repertoires in COVID-19. From germline, CDR1 is SGDLS and CDR2 YYNGEE. This CDR3 contains 14 residues. V lost 3 bases to trimming and J lost 5 bases, with 12 bases between them. This clone was detected only once. Profiling relied on immunoSEQ multiplex PCR, and the TCRdb table lists in-frame clones only, not all of them. The data show 150,000 to 200,000 clones, with 84% seen just once and about 8.6% held by the top ten. This chain links TRBV9 with TRBJ2-1; perhaps TRBD2 as D (6 bases). Sample: PBMCs or T cells enriched from blood (not recorded which). This receptor was obtained from a woman aged 45-59 years who had recovered from COVID-19. The CDR3 reads CASSEEGRDNEQFF. The CDR3 DNA is TGTGCCAGCAGCGAGGAGGGAAGGGACAATGAGCAGTTCTTC. The complete variable domain, with remaining parts taken from reference TRBV9 and TRBJ2-1, reads DSGVTQTPKHLITATGQRVTLRCSPRSGDLSVYWYQQSLDQGLQFLIQYYNGEERAKGNILERFSAQQFPDLHSELNLSSLELGDSALYFCASSEEGRDNEQFFGPGTRLTVL.